This entry describes one T cell receptor (beta chain). Per the original data handling: Nucleated cell number was recorded as an estimate derived from reference gene primer amplification. Sequencing used immunoSEQ multiplex PCR; TCRdb keeps in-frame clones, though not all of them. V, J and clone size derive from that table, while D and trimming were established from the DNA sequence. The profile covers over 100,000 clones, with about 89% appearing a single time and roughly 14% taken by the ten largest. V shed 0 bases and J shed 2 bases, with 9 bases lying between them. Germline values: CDR1 SGHTA, CDR2 FQGNSA. The CDR3 runs 15 residues. This specimen belongs to a study of blood T cell repertoires in COVID-19. The overall study: The samples span acute and convalescent COVID-19 from the United States, Italy and Spain. Sources were T cells, B-cell-depleted T cells, or PBMCs; the material itself was cDNA or gDNA.

The clonotype originates from a man aged 50-60 years with acute or convalescent COVID-19. The sequencing input was peripheral blood. V gene TRBV7-2 combines with J gene TRBJ2-3; D is ambiguous. This chain's CDR3 is CASSLAAPHTDTQYF. The CDR3 DNA reads as TGTGCCAGCAGCTTAGCAGCGCCTCACACAGATACGCAGTATTTT.